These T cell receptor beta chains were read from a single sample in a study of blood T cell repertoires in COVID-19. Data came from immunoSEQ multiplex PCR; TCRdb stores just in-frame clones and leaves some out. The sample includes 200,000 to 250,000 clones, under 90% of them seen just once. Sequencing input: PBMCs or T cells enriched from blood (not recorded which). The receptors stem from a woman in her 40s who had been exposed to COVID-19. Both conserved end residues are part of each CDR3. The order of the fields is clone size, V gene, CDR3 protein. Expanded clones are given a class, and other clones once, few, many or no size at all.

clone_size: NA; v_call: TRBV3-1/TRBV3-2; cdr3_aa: CASSRSGTSGSSYEQYF
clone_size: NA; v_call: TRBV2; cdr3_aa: CASRRQSANTEAFF
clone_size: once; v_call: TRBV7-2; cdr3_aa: CASSSLAYQPQHF
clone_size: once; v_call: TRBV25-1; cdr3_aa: CASSGGFSYNSPLHF
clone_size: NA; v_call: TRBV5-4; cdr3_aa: CASSLRQGGEKLFF
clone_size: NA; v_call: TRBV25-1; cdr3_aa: CASSELGTSNTGELFF
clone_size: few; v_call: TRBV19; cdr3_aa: CASSPETGFTGELFF
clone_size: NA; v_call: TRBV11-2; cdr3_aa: CASSSGTGLNIQYF
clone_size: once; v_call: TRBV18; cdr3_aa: CASSPRGQGANEQFF
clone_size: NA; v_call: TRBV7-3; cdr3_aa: CASSSMKPGQGSGANVLTF
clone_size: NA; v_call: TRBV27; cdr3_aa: CASSLLAVDPSYEQYF
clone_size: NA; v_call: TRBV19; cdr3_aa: CASSSLLAGGHNEQFF
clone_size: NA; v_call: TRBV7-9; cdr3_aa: CASRPDTHGYTF
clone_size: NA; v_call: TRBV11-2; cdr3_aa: CASSWSGTNIGEQYF
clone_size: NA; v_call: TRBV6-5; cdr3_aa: CAGSLRVNYGYTF
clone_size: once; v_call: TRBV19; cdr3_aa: CASTTLAGGTDTQYF
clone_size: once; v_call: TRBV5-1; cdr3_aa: CASSRSGGTDTQYF
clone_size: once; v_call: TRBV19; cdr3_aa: CASSTGQGAYYNEQFF
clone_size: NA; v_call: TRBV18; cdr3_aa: CASSPGLAGGPYEQYF
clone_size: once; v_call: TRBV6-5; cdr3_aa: CASGTQGTEAFF
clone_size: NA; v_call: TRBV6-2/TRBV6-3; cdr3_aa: CASSLRGGRDTQYF
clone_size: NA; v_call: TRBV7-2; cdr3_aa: CASSLGQGLALGYTF
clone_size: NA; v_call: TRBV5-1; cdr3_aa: CASSRTGGTNTEAFF
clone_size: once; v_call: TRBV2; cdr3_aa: CASSVRAGDSYTF
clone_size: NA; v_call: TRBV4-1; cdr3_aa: CASSQDNPGQNQYF
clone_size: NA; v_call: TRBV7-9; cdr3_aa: CASSSGQGTNEKLFF
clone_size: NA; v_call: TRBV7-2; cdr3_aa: CASSLGGAGPLRETQYF
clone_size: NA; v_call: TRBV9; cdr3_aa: CASPIPGLAARNEQFF
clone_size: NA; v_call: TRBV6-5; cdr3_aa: CASRLRRDAPLHF
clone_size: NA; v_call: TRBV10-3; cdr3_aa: CAISQGAQNNSPLHF
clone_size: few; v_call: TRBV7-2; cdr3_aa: CASSLERTGNTIYF
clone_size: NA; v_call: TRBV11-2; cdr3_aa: CASSFSGGRNTGELFF
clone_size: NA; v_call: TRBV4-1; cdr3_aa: CASSQAGTGIEKLFF
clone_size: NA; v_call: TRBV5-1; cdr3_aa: CASSPRGGDTEAFF
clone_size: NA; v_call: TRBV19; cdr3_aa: CASSIYGAGGTTQYF
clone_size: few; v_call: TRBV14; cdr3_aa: CASSRQGYGYTF
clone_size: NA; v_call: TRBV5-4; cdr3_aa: CASSPRDRSYEQYF
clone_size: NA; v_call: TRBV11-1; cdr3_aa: CASSPGTNSYEQYF
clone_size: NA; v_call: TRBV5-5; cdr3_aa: CASTQTGIYEQYF
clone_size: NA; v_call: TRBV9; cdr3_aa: CASSVAGRGNTDTQYF